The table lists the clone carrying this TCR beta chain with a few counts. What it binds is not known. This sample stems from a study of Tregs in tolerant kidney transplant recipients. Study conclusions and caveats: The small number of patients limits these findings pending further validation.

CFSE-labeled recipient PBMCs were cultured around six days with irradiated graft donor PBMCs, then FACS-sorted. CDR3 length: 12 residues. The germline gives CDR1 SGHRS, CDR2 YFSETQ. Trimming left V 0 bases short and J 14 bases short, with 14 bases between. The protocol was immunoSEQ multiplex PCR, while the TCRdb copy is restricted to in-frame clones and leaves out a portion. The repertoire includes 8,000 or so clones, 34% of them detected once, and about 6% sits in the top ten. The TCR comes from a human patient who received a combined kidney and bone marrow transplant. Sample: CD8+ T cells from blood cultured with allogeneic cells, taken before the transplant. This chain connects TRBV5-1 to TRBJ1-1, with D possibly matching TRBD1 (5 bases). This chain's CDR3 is CASSLGGNGGFF. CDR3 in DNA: TGCGCCAGCAGCTTGGGGGGCAACGGGGGGTTCTTT.